This T cell receptor beta chain was found in a study of T-cell memory formation after mild COVID-19. Study summary: Across donors, TCR clusters were largely donor specific.

As regards this clonotype: Its antigen is still unknown.

The germline gives CDR1 MNHEY, CDR2 SVGAGI. The V and J ends lost 8 bases and 2 bases respectively, with 13 bases between them. The CDR3 loop spans 15 amino acids. General study points: Chiefly within CM and EM were the contracting CD4+ clones; CD8+ ones were within EMRA. Detection of some responders pre-infection suggested pre-existing cross-reactive memory T cells participated.

TCRdb recomputed calls from the 5' RACE reads with MiXCR, one row per CDR3 protein. Of hundreds of thousands of distinct CDR3 sequences listed, approximately 18% are singletons. This chain links TRBV6-5 with TRBJ2-6, with D perhaps matching TRBD1 (6 bases). The sequence derives from an adult woman who had mild COVID-19 (a few samples of this study predate the infection). Cell type and time point are not known. Sequencing was done on a sample of PBMCs or a T cell subset sorted from them (not recorded which). CDR3 loop: CASGDPGAGANVLTF. DNA for the CDR3: TGTGCCAGCGGGGACCCAGGGGCTGGGGCCAACGTCCTGACTTTC.